Listed here is a single TCR beta chain. Its antigen is currently unknown. V was pared by 5 bases and J by 3 bases, with 8 bases of the junction left unmatched. This CDR3 has 15 amino acids. Germline V lookup: CDR1 SGHDT, CDR2 YYEEEE. These data belong to a study of cytomegalovirus exposure and HLA in healthy donors. General study findings and limits: In a later analysis, a missense DCLRE1C variant was linked to TCR beta V- and J-gene trimming. Later analysis found that TCR beta chains associated with HLA were more clonally expanded than other, equally common chains. As immune exposure information, only CMV serostatus was available.

60 Vbeta and 13 Jbeta primers were used in PCR. Clones were read by immunoSEQ multiplex PCR, and TCRdb kept only the in-frame ones, dropping some. The sample has tens of thousands of clones; over 70% are singletons. The receptor was isolated from a girl between 2 and 10 years old in good health and CMV-seropositive. The specimen was PBMCs. The genes are TRBV5-6 and TRBJ2-3; 8 bases match TRBD1. The CDR3 spells CASSPGQGITDTQYF. The CDR3 nucleotides read TGTGCCAGCAGTCCCGGACAGGGAATAACAGATACGCAGTATTTT.